The present TCR beta chain was sequenced within a study of T cells in tuberculosis. The assay was immunoSEQ multiplex PCR, and TCRdb's table has in-frame clones only and misses some. The sample lists about 34,000 clones; 93% were seen once. The time point here: new active TB diagnosis, blood taken before or within 7 days of starting treatment. The CDR3 runs 14 residues. The V and J ends lost 5 bases and 1 base respectively, with 10 bases between them. CDR1 MGHRA and CDR2 YSYEKL come from the germline V gene. This receptor was identified in an adult with tuberculosis. The sample in question was PBMCs, obtained at tuberculosis diagnosis. V is TRBV4-1 and J is TRBJ2-3; no reliable D call. The CDR3 region is CASSYNPGTDTQYF. DNA for the CDR3: TGCGCCAGCAGCTACAATCCCGGCACAGATACGCAGTATTTT.